This TCR beta chain was recorded in a study of blood T cell repertoires in COVID-19. Assay: immunoSEQ multiplex PCR; the TCRdb copy retains only in-frame clones and omits some. The table includes under 250,000 clones, about 86% detected once. The CDR3 has 14 amino acids. Trimming shortened V by 4 bases and J by 1 base, and 11 bases separated the two germline ends. In germline, CDR1 is MNHEY, CDR2 SVGAGI. Sequenced sample: PBMCs or T cells enriched from blood (not recorded which). This chain connects TRBV6-5 to TRBJ2-7; D is possibly TRBD1 (5 bases). The clonotype originates from a woman aged 45-65 years with acute COVID-19. The CDR3 DNA reads TGTGCCAGCAGTTCAGGCAGGGTATCCTACGAGCAGTACTTC. This sequence encodes CASSSGRVSYEQYF.